The 7 T cell receptor beta chains listed next were all sequenced from one sample in a study of blood T cell repertoires in COVID-19. Profiled with immunoSEQ multiplex PCR; TCRdb holds only in-frame clones, not every one. The sample has around 220,000 clones, around 75% seen once; the top ten hold around 4.7%. The sample comprised peripheral blood. The receptors here all came from a human donor in a cohort sampled during active COVID-19.

CDR3 nucleotides: TGTGCCAGCAGTATAGGCACAGATACGCAGTATTTT. It codes for CASSIGTDTQYF. The V gene is TRBV27, the J gene TRBJ2-3; D not resolved. V lost 5 bases and J 1 base, leaving 4 bases between the germline ends. Germline CDR1 MNHEY, CDR2 SMNVEV (reference sequence). There are 12 residues in the CDR3.

V usage is TRBV18 and J usage is TRBJ1-2, with D maybe TRBD1 (6 bases). V was cut by 3 bases and J by 4 bases, with 12 bases left in between. Germline CDR1 is KGHSH and CDR2 is LQKENI. The CDR3 runs 14 residues. In DNA form, the CDR3 reads TGTGCCAGCTCACCGAAACAGGGCTTCTATGGCTACACCTTC. As protein: CASSPKQGFYGYTF.

The chain links TRBV4-1 to TRBJ2-3; tentative D call: TRBD2 (6 bases). The germline V gene has CDR1 MGHRA and CDR2 YSYEKL. There are 15 residues in the CDR3. V lost 2 bases and J lost 5, with 14 bases in between. CDR3 loop: CASSQSPLARDTQYF. DNA for the CDR3: TGCGCCAGCAGCCAAAGCCCCCTAGCGAGAGATACGCAGTATTTT.

The CDR3 reads CASSWGGDAFF. The CDR3 DNA sequence: TGTGCCAGCAGCTGGGGGGGGGACGCTTTCTTT. The V and J genes are TRBV11-2 and TRBJ1-1, with TRBD1 as a possible D gene (5 bases). Germline V gene sequence: CDR1 SGHAT, CDR2 FQNNGV. The CDR3 is 11 amino acids. The V end was cut by 4 bases, the J end by 11 bases, with 11 bases between.

V usage is TRBV2 and J usage is TRBJ1-4; D not resolved. This CDR3 has 12 amino acids. The V end lost 7 bases, the J end lost 8 bases, and 11 bases lay between the germline ends. The germline CDR1 and CDR2 sequences are SNHLY and FYNNEI. CDR3 nucleotide sequence: TGTGCCAGCAAGGGCGGGAAAGAAAAACTGTTTTTT. It translates to CASKGGKEKLFF.

V is TRBV29-1 and J is TRBJ2-3; TRBD2 is a possible D gene (6 bases). Germline loops: CDR1 SQVTM, CDR2 ANQGSEA. V was trimmed by 7 bases and J by 0 bases, leaving 17 bases between them. This CDR3 spans 15 amino acids. The CDR3 DNA reads TGCAGCGGGTACCGACTAGTAAGGAGCACAGATACGCAGTATTTT. It is translated as CSGYRLVRSTDTQYF.

Note on this clone: This same CDR3 is encoded by further DNA sequences in the sample. V usage is TRBV6-5 and J usage is TRBJ1-2; TRBD1 matches 7 bases. The ends lost 6 bases at V and 4 bases at J; junction bases unmatched: 5. The length of the CDR3 is 13 residues. The germline CDR1 and CDR2 sequences are MNHEY and SVGAGI. The CDR3 bases are TGTGCCAGCAGAGGCGACAGGGTCTATGGCTACACCTTC. Its translation is CASRGDRVYGYTF.